This is a list of T cell receptor beta chains from one sample in a study of blood T cell repertoires in COVID-19. Using immunoSEQ multiplex PCR, the repertoire was profiled, and TCRdb retains in-frame clones only, with some absent. The sample has around 100,000 clones; about 85% are singletons. Sequenced sample: peripheral blood. Receptors originate from a man in his fifties or sixties in a cohort sampled during active COVID-19. Each CDR3 is given with its conserved first and last residue.

>13|TRBV10-3
CAIMDSTNYGYTF
>16|TRBV5-8
CASSPRRTGQNYEQYF
>16|TRBV7-2
CASSPAGGATYNEQFF
>12|TRBV11-3
CASSLGGYAQYF
>16|TRBV7-9
CASSQDAGQANQPQHF
>11|TRBV28
CASSSLETQYF
>16|TRBV28
CASRLQRQGWNTEAFF
>15|TRBV6-6
CASNPTGGRYQPQHF
>16|TRBV7-2
CASTVGQGRINQPQHF
>15|TRBV15
CATLFPGQGSTEAFF
>14|TRBV5-5
CASSLVFSNEKLFF
>15|TRBV5-1
CASSTTGLGVETQYF
>15|TRBV5-1
CASSNRQGGTGELFF
>14|TRBV28
CASKQGPDYNEQFF
>17|TRBV7-9
CASRPPPRFSTNEKLFF
>21|TRBV24-1
CATSDPSPGQGRSSKADTQYF
>14|TRBV6-5
CASSRQGFYNEQFF
>17|TRBV3-1/TRBV3-2
CASSSRWGGLVSNEQFF
>13|TRBV6-5
CASRTSGGETQYF
>17|TRBV5-6
CASSSLLRDRFQETQYF
>14|TRBV7-2
CASSLALLADTQYF
>13|TRBV5-1
CASSPDRNEKLFF
>15|TRBV7-2
CASSQSGGAAETQYF
>15|TRBV11-2
CASSLDGRSGDTQYF
>15|TRBV7-6
CASSPFWGATGELFF
>18|TRBV14
CASSQVIGGISGANVLTF
>14|TRBV5-1
CASSDRVYTGELFF
>17|TRBV14
CASSPGGSTRNTDTQYF
>17|TRBV15
CATSRDHGTAKNEKLFF
>15|TRBV6-2/TRBV6-3
CASSYEDRGNQPQHF
>16|TRBV11-2
CASSLVPGQMNTEAFF
>13|TRBV29-1
CSVASAGAYEQYF
>12|TRBV10-3
CAIGTGRRGYTF
>14|TRBV10-2
CASSGAGLAETQYF
>18|TRBV18
CASSPTPIGGRERYGYTF
>13|TRBV12-3/TRBV12-4
CASSLIGVYGYTF
>14|TRBV7-3
CASSLGARPYEQYF
>17|TRBV10-3
CAISDPDRGVSNQPQHF
>16|TRBV11-2
CASSLGSGGAQETQYF
>13|TRBV7-2
CASSLGGGSEQFF
>14|TRBV6-1
CASSEHRGGTEAFF
>14|TRBV28
CASSSDTRNYGYTF
>13|TRBV7-3
CASSVGKGNTIYF
>15|TRBV6-5
CANLPGGSGANVLTF
>14|TRBV5-1
CASSLGLAADTQYF
>18|TRBV23-1
CATGGPRGDTLAKNIQYF
>15|TRBV19
CEAWDRESGANVLTF
>13|TRBV6-5
CASRAGGGLEAFF
>15|TRBV5-1
CASKTSGDNTGELFF
>18|TRBV4-1
CASSSPSGGIRSTDTQYF
>12|TRBV7-9
CASSQTSDTQYF
>14|TRBV2
CASSEDGGNTEAFF
>13|TRBV27
CASSPWPRGPLHF
>16|TRBV19
CASSMFGQGTNTEAFF
>15|TRBV9
CASSVRGLGSDTQYF
>12|TRBV19
CASLATRNTIYF
>13|TRBV28
CASSWQGGGGYTF
>13|TRBV19
CASRDRGGYGYTF
>16|TRBV5-8
CASSLSRGPNTGELFF